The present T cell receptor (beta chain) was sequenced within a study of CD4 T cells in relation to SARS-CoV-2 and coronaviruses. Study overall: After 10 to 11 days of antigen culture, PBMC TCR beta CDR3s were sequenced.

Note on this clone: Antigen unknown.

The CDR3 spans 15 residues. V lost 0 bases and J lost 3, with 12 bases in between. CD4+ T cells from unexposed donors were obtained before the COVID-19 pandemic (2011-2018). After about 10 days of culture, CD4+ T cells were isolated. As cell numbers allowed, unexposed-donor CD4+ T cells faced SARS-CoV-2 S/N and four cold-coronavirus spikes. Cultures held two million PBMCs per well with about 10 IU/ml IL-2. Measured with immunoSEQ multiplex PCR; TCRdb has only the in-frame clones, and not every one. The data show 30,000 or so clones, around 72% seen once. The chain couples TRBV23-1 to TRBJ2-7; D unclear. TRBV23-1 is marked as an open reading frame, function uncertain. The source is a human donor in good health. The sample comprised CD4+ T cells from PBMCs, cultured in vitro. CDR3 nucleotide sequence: TGCGCCAGCAGTCAATCTCTACGATGGGGCTACGAGCAGTACTTC. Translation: CASSQSLRWGYEQYF.